The 13 T cell receptor beta chains given below trace back to one sample, sequenced in a study of beta chain features in type 1 diabetes (dated by TCRdb to the late 2010s). Library construction relied on the immunoSEQ multiplex PCR assay. The entire amount of isolated RNA was reverse transcribed using the High Capacity cDNA Reverse Transcription Kit, so the sequenced TCRB transcripts were expressed ones. The table comes from immuneACCESS by way of TCRdb, which keeps in-frame sequences with V and J called. Part of the clones is missing from these tables; in studies checked, under half for an unresolved V gene and the rest for unknown reasons. Across this sample there are a few hundred thousand clones, with 25% to 35% seen only once. The top ten hold roughly 4% of the sample. Sequenced input: central memory CD4+ T cells from blood. Every receptor here comes from a man aged 25-45 years in good health.

The chain uses TRBV18 and TRBJ2-7, with D perhaps matching TRBD1 (6 bases). Trimming left V 6 bases short and J 7 bases short, with 16 bases between. In germline, CDR1 is KGHSH, CDR2 LQKENI. CDR3 size: 13 residues. The CDR3 here is CASSPQPGEEQYF. The CDR3 DNA reads TGTGCCAGCTCTCCCCAGCCAGGGGAAGAGCAGTACTTC. The full variable domain, its missing parts supplied by reference TRBV18 and TRBJ2-7, is NAGVMQNPRHLVRRRGQEARLRCSPMKGHSHVYWYRQLPEEGLKFMVYLQKENIIDESGMPKERFSAEFPKEGPSILRIQQVVRGDSAAYFCASSPQPGEEQYFGPGTRLTVT.

The gene calls are TRBV7-2 and TRBJ1-1; no clear D gene. Trimming stripped 5 bases from V and 3 bases from J, with 16 bases between. This CDR3 is built from 15 residues. CDR1 is SGHTA, CDR2 FQGNSA, per germline. CDR3: CASSPNRVRDTEAFF. The CDR3 DNA follows: TGTGCCAGCAGCCCCAATAGGGTCCGAGACACTGAAGCTTTCTTT.

This clone was seen a few times. In nucleotides, the CDR3 is TGTGCTAGTGGTTTCAACCCTCTTACAGGGGACGAGCAGTACTTC. Amino acids: CASGFNPLTGDEQYF. This chain links TRBV12-5 with TRBJ2-7, with 7 bases fitting TRBD1. Germline V gene data show CDR1 as LGHNT and CDR2 as FRNRAP. The CDR3 totals 15 residues. V lost 3 bases, J lost 5 bases, and 10 bases stayed unmatched.

This clone was detected a few times. The CDR3 coding sequence is TGTGCCACCAGCAGAGGGGGCGGGGCAGGAGACCTAGCCAAAAACATTCAGTACTTC. Protein product: CATSRGGGAGDLAKNIQYF. The J gene is TRBJ2-4, the V gene TRBV15; a possible D gene is TRBD2 (6 bases). Germline V gene data show CDR1 as LNHNV and CDR2 as YYDKDF (reference sequence). Trimming left V 1 base short and J 0 bases short, with 19 bases between. The CDR3 consists of 19 residues.

The genes are TRBV30 and TRBJ1-2; the match to TRBD1 covers 12 bases. The junction had 5 bases not matched to a gene; V was cut back by 4 bases and J by 8 bases. Germline values: CDR1 GTSNPN, CDR2 SVGIG (reference sequence). This CDR3 region has 13 residues. The CDR3 loop is CAWTGQGAGGYTF. Written as DNA, the CDR3 is TGTGCCTGGACGGGACAGGGGGCTGGAGGCTACACCTTC. Complete variable domain (other parts from reference TRBV30 and TRBJ1-2): SQTIHQWPATLVQPVGSPLSLECTVEGTSNPNLYWYRQAAGRGLQLLFYSVGIGQISSEVPQNLSASRPQDRQFILSSKKLLLSDSGFYLCAWTGQGAGGYTFGSGTRLTVV.

The chain links TRBV5-1 to TRBJ1-5, with D maybe TRBD1 (5 bases). The germline V gene has CDR1 SGHRS and CDR2 YFSETQ. The CDR3 contains 14 residues. The V and J ends lost 6 bases and 0 bases respectively, with 10 bases between them. The CDR3 reads CASIQGYSNQPQHF. CDR3 DNA sequence: TGCGCCAGCATCCAGGGTTATAGCAATCAGCCCCAGCATTTT.

This clone has a handful of counts. The chain carries TRBV5-1 and TRBJ2-2, with D maybe TRBD2 (5 bases). This CDR3 comprises 13 residues. Germline CDR1 SGHRS, CDR2 YFSETQ. V gave up 3 bases and J gave up 9 bases, with 12 bases separating them. The CDR3 protein is CASSSTSGRELFF. CDR3 sequence (DNA): TGCGCCAGCAGCTCTACGTCGGGGAGGGAGCTGTTTTTT. Filled out from reference TRBV5-1 and TRBJ2-2, the complete variable domain reads KAGVTQTPRYLIKTRGQQVTLSCSPISGHRSVSWYQQTPGQGLQFLFEYFSETQRNKGNFPGRFSGRQFSNSRSEMNVSTLELGDSALYLCASSSTSGRELFFGEGSRLTVL.

This clone has only a few counts. The gene calls are TRBV5-1 and TRBJ2-5; D might be TRBD2 (6 bases). The V and J ends lost 0 bases and 1 base respectively, with 7 bases between them. This CDR3 has 14 residues. Germline V gene lookup returns CDR1 SGHRS and CDR2 YFSETQ. In nucleotides, the CDR3 is TGCGCCAGCAGCTTGGGGAGGGTCCAAGAGACCCAGTACTTC. Protein sequence: CASSLGRVQETQYF.

This clone showed up just a few times. The gene calls are TRBV29-1 and TRBJ2-1; 8 bases are a match to TRBD1. V shed 6 bases, J shed 6 bases, and the junction held 7 bases outside the gene matches. The CDR3 has 13 amino acids. CDR1 and CDR2 (germline): SQVTM, ANQGSEA. The CDR3, as DNA: TGCAGCGTCCTAGGACAGGGACCCAATGAGCAGTTCTTC. This translates into CSVLGQGPNEQFF.

The genes are TRBV7-9 and TRBJ2-5, with D unresolved. V was cut by 7 bases and J by 0 bases, with 6 bases left in between. Germline CDR1 reads SEHNR; CDR2 reads FQNEAQ (reference sequence). CDR3 length equals 12 residues. CDR3 sequence reads: CASNTNQETQYF. CDR3 sequence (DNA): TGTGCCAGCAATACTAACCAAGAGACCCAGTACTTC. The full variable domain, its missing parts supplied by reference TRBV7-9 and TRBJ2-5, is DTGVSQNPRHKITKRGQNVTFRCDPISEHNRLYWYRQTLGQGPEFLTYFQNEAQLEKSRLLSDRFSAERPKGSFSTLEIQRTEQGDSAMYLCASNTNQETQYFGPGTRLLVL.

This chain connects TRBV2 to TRBJ2-3; D perhaps matches TRBD2 (5 bases). Germline V gene data show CDR1 as SNHLY and CDR2 as FYNNEI. V lost 6 bases, J lost 6 bases, and 13 bases lay in between. CDR3 length equals 13 residues. The CDR3 region is CASSRDLGDTQYF. The CDR3 bases are TGTGCCAGCAGCCGGGATCTCGGGGATACGCAGTATTTT.

This chain connects TRBV7-2 to TRBJ2-4; D possibly corresponds to TRBD1 (5 bases). There are 14 residues in the CDR3. Germline CDR1 and CDR2: SGHTA and FQGNSA. V was pared by 5 bases and J by 3 bases, with 11 bases between. The CDR3 here is CASSRDSYKNIQYF. CDR3 nucleotides: TGTGCCAGCAGCCGTGACAGCTACAAAAACATTCAGTACTTC.

Only a few counts were recorded for this clone. CDR3 sequence reads: CASSLLQGTNTEAFF. Here the CDR3 DNA reads TGCGCCAGCAGCTTACTTCAGGGGACCAACACTGAAGCTTTCTTT. The V and J genes are TRBV5-1 and TRBJ1-1; D might be TRBD1 (6 bases). Germline V CDR1 and CDR2: SGHRS, YFSETQ. This CDR3 region has 15 residues. The ends were cut back, 2 bases at V and 2 bases at J, with 13 bases in the middle.